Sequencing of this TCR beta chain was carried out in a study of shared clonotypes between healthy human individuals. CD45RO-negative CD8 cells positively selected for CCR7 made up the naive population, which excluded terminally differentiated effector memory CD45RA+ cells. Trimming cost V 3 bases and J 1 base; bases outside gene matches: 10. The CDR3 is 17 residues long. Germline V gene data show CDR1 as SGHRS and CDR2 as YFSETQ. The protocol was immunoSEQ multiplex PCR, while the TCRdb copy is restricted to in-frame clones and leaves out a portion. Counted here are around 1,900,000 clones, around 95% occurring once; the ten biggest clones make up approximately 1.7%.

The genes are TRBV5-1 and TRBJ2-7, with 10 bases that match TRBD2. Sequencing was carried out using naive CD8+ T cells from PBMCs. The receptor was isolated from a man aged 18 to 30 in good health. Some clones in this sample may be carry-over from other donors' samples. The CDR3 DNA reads TGCGCCAGCAGCTACGGACTAGCGGAGGCCCTTTCCTACGAGCAGTACTTC. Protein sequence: CASSYGLAEALSYEQYF.